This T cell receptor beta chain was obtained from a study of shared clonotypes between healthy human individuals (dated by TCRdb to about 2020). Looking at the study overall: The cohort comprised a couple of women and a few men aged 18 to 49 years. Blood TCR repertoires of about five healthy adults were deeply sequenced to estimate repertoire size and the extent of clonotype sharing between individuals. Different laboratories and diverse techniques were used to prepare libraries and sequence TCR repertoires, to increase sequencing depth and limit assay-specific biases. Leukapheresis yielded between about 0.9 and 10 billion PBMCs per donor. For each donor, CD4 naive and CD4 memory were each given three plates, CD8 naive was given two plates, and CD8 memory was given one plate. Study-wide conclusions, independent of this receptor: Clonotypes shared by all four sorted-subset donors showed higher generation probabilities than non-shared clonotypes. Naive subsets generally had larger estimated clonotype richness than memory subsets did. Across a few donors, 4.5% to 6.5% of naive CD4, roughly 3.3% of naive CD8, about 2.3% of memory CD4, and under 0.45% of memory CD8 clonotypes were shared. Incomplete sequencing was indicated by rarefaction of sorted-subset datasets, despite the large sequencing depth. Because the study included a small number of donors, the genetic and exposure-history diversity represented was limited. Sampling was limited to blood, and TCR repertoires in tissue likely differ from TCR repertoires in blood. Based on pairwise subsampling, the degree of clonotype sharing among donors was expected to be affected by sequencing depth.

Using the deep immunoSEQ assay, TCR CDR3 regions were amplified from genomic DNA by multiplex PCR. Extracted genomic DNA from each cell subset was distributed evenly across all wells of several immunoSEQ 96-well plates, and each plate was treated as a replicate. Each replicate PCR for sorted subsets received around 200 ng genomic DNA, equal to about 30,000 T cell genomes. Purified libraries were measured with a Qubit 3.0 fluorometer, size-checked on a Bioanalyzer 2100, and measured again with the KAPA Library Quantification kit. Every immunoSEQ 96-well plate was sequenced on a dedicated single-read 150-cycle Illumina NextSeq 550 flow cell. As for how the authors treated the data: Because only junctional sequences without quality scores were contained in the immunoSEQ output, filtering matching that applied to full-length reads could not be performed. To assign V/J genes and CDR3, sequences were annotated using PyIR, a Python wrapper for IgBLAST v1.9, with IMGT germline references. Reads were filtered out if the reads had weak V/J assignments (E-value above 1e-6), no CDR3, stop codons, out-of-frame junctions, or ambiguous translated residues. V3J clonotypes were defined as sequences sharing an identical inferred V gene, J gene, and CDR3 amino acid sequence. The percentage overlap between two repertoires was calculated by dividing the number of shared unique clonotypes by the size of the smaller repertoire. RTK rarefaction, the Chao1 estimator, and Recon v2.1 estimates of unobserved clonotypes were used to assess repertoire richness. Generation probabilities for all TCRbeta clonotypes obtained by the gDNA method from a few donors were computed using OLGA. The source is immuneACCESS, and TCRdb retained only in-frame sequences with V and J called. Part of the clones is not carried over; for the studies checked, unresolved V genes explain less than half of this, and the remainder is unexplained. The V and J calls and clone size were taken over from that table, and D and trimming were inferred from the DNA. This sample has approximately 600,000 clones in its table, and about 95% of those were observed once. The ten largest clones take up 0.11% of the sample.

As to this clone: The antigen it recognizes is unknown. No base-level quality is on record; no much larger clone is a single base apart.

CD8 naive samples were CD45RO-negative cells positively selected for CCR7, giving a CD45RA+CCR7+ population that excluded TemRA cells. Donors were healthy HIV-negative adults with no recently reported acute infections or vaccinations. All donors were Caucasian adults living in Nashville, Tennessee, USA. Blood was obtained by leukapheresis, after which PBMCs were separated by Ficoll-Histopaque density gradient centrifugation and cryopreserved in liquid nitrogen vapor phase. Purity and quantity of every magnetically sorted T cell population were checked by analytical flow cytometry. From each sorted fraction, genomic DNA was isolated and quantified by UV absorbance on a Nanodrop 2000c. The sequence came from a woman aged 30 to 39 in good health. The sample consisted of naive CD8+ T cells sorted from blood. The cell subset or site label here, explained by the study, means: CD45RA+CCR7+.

The CDR3 corresponds to CASSWGYEQFF. The DNA reads as follows: TGTGCCAGCAGCTGGGGCTATGAGCAGTTCTTC. Recombination connected TRBV5-4 to TRBJ2-1; a weak D assignment points to TRBD1 (5 bases agree). CDR1 SGHNT and CDR2 YYREEE are derived from the germline V gene (reference sequence). Measured from the cysteine to the phenylalanine, the CDR3 is 11 residues long. The sequence is cut down to CDR3 DNA, 33 bases in frame from base 1. V and J are truncated by 3 bases and 8 bases respectively, leaving an intervening sequence of 6 bases.